This T cell receptor beta chain was retrieved from a study of T cells expressing NK-cell markers. Overall study context: Eight donors were sequenced, seven testing HCMV-seropositive and one testing seronegative.

Turning to this clonotype: Its antigen remains unidentified.

In generating TCR beta cDNA, 5'RACE template switching with UMIs was used. TCRdb re-analyzed the 5' RACE reads; it lists each CDR3 protein once, without DNA. Its table records approximately 440,000 distinct CDR3 sequences. General study findings and limits: For a handful of donors, these clonotypes were likewise the leading ones in the CD3+CD56-NKG2C+ fraction.

Germline CDR1 reads SGHRS; CDR2 reads YFSETQ. This CDR3 has 14 amino acids. The sample taken for sequencing was blood T cells: a sorted CD56 or NKG2C T cell subset, CD4+ or CD8+ T cells, or bulk PBMC T cells (not recorded which). This chain joins TRBV5-1 and TRBJ2-6. This receptor was taken from a woman between 50 and 59 years old in good health. The CDR3: CASSAQTGANVLTF.